The sequence of this TCR beta chain was determined in a study of resident and recirculating memory T cells in vitiligo (dated by TCRdb to the late 2010s). As for the study more broadly: For TCR beta sequencing, epidermis was obtained by shave biopsy from two lesional and two nonlesional sites, and PBMCs were also collected, from each of a few stable vitiligo patients. Right before genomic DNA was extracted using the Qiagen DNeasy Blood & Tissue Kit, the samples were homogenized with no cell sorting step. Human TCR beta sequencing was used to test whether specific clones in lesional vitiligo skin differed from clones in nonlesional skin and blood. General conclusions and limits of the study: Because TCR sequences were not shared across biopsy sites or across patients, the findings suggest that different lesions are infiltrated by different T cell clones, a pattern described as private specificity. No unique dominant TCR clone was detected, and clonality varied among vitiligo lesions. Overlap and correlation analysis showed no significant repertoire overlap between biopsies except for each lesion with itself, even within a single patient. Working out how much the T cell clones identified in the vitiligo lesions and the human Trm versus Tcm pools each contribute will require future mechanistic studies.

The immunoSEQ hsTCRB kit was used to amplify TCR beta chains from the genomic DNA. TCR beta libraries were sequenced on an Illumina MiSeq instrument by the immunoSEQ service. The authors' pipeline ran thus. Analysis of the repertoire data was performed with the immunoSEQ Analyzer. In TCRdb, the immuneACCESS table is reduced to in-frame sequences with V and J assigned. These tables do not hold every clone; where another copy was compared, an unresolved V gene accounts for under half, and the others remain unexplained. V, J and clone size are taken as reported in that table, and D and trimming were inferred from the DNA itself. The sample yields about 45,000 clones; about nine tenths were counted once. Clones ranked in the top ten supply roughly 5% of the sample. V loses 4 bases, J loses 1 base, and the germline ends lie 10 bases apart. The CDR3 runs 14 amino acids, cysteine and phenylalanine included. The only DNA kept is the CDR3, 42 bases in frame from the first base. CDR1 is given as LGHNT and CDR2 as FRNRAP, both from the germline V gene.

Vitiligo counted as stable when lesions had not changed during the previous 6 months. For classification as stable, the absence of confetti depigmentation, a clinical sign of active vitiligo, was additionally required. Any patient who had received treatment in the previous three months was excluded. PBMCs were isolated from heparinized blood by Ficoll density gradient centrifugation and were subsequently flash-frozen. This clone was recorded only once. Its cognate antigen has yet to be identified. It has no much larger one-base neighbor in the sample; base qualities were not kept. Sequencing was carried out using blood. Recombination linked TRBV12-5 to TRBJ1-1; there is no confident call for the D gene. The receptor was isolated from a male donor with vitiligo. This receptor has the CDR3 CASGSPPGNTEAFF. At the DNA level, the sequence is TGTGCTAGTGGTTCCCCTCCGGGGAACACTGAAGCTTTCTTT.